This T cell receptor delta chain derives from a study of gamma-delta chains in newborns, infants, children. Study information: Microbial exposure reportedly drives polyclonal innate γδ T cell expansion after birth.

The CDR3 loop spans 13 amino acids. The germline V gene has CDR1 GEAIGNYY and CDR2 EKD. V trimming: 3 bases; J trimming: 4 bases; junction bases outside the gene matches: 1. TCRdb re-called the reads through CATT. The data hold several thousand delta-chain clones, with approximately 3.1% observed a single time. This clone is labeled as medium-sized. The sample contains more than one DNA sequence encoding this CDR3. Sequenced: blood. This TCR was sampled from a child who was a newborn, infant or young child, either healthy, febrile or measles-vaccinated (not recorded which). This chain links TRDV2 with TRDJ2; 7 bases map to TRDD3. As DNA, the CDR3 is TGTGCCTGTGACTACTGGGGGACAGCACAACTCTTCTTT. It codes for CACDYWGTAQLFF.